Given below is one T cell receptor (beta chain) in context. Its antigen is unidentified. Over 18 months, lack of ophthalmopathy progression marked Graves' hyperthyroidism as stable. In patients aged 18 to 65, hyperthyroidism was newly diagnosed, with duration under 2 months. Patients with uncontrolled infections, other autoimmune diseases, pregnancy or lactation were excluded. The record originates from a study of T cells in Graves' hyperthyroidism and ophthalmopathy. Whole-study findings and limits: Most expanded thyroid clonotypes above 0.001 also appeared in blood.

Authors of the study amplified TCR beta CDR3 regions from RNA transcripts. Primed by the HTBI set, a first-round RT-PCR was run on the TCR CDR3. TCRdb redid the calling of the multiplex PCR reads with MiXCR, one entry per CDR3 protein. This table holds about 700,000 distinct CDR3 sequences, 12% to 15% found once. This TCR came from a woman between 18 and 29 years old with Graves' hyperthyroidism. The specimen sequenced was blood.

The CDR3 spells CASSQGRFKTLLGTDTQYF. DNA of the CDR3: TGTGCCAGCAGCCAAGGTCGGTTTAAGACTCTACTTGGCACAGATACGCAGTATTTT. This sequence joins TRBV14 and TRBJ2-3; D is unresolved. Per germline, CDR1 SGHDN and CDR2 FVKESK. With 1 base removed from V and 1 base from J, the gap between germline ends came to 21 bases. CDR3 length equals 19 residues. Based on the CDR3 plus reference TRBV14 and TRBJ2-3, the full variable domain is EAGVTQFPSHSVIEKGQTVTLRCDPISGHDNLYWYRRVMGKEIKFLLHFVKESKQDESGMPNNRFLAERTGGTYSTLKVQPAELEDSGVYFCASSQGRFKTLLGTDTQYFGPGTRLTVL.